This TCR beta chain comes out of a study of shared clonotypes between healthy human individuals (dated by TCRdb to 2019 to 2021). Some background on the complete study: A few men and two women, aged 18 to 49 years, made up the cohort. The study deeply sequenced blood TCR repertoires of about 5 healthy adults to estimate repertoire size and the extent of clonotype sharing between individuals. Libraries were prepared and TCR repertoires were sequenced by different laboratories using diverse techniques, in order to increase sequencing depth and limit assay-specific biases. Per donor, leukapheresis produced somewhere between about 0.94 and 9.5 billion PBMCs.

Donors were healthy HIV-negative adults with no recently reported acute infections or vaccinations. Only Caucasian adults living in Nashville, Tennessee, USA were represented among the donors. For unsorted samples, 100 million or so PBMCs were counted, and genomic DNA was extracted using the QIAamp DNA Blood Mini kit. After blood collection by leukapheresis, PBMCs were isolated using Ficoll-Histopaque density gradient centrifugation and then cryopreserved in the vapor phase of liquid nitrogen. Using the deep immunoSEQ assay, TCR CDR3 regions were amplified from genomic DNA by multiplex PCR. For each cell subset, the extracted genomic DNA was distributed evenly across all wells of several immunoSEQ 96-well plates, and each plate served as one replicate. For unsorted PBMC, 250 to 350 ng of genomic DNA, equivalent to tens of thousands of T cell genomes, went into each replicate PCR. Unsorted PBMC genomic DNA was sequenced across ten immunoSEQ deep assay plates. The purified libraries were quantified using a Qubit 3.0 fluorometer, sized with a Bioanalyzer 2100, and then quantified again using the KAPA Library Quantification kit. Every immunoSEQ 96-well plate was sequenced on a separate single-read 150-cycle Illumina NextSeq 550 flow cell. The paper's processing steps were these. The immunoSEQ output contained only junctional sequences without quality scores, so filtering could not match that applied to full-length reads. To assign V/J genes and CDR3, sequences were annotated using PyIR, a Python wrapper for IgBLAST v1.9, with IMGT germline references. Reads with weak V/J assignments (E-value above 1e-6), missing CDR3, stop codons, out-of-frame junctions, or ambiguous translated residues were removed. V3J clonotypes were defined as sequences sharing an identical inferred V gene, J gene, and CDR3 amino acid sequence. To compute the percentage overlap between repertoires, the number of shared unique clonotypes was divided by the size of the smaller repertoire. RTK rarefaction, the Chao1 estimator, and Recon v2.1 estimates of unobserved clonotypes were used to assess repertoire richness. TCRdb mirrors the immuneACCESS table, restricted to in-frame sequences. Some clones are absent from its copies; in checked studies, under half trace to an unresolved V gene, and the reason for the others is unknown. Clone size and V and J calls were adopted from that table, with D and trimming inferred from the DNA. The sample contains more than 400,000 clones, roughly 80% of them found a single time. About 13% of the sample is in the top ten clones.

As to this clone: This receptor's antigen is unknown. No per-base quality is available; no much larger clone lies one base away.

The full study reports these points: Pairwise subsampling indicated that sequencing depth was expected to affect the degree of clonotype sharing among donors. Sampling was restricted to blood, and TCR repertoires in tissues likely differ from the TCR repertoires found in blood. The genetic and exposure-history diversity represented was limited by the small number of donors.

According to the germline V gene (reference sequence), CDR1 reads LNHDA and CDR2 reads SQIVND. Trimmed from V: 1 base; trimmed from J: 5 bases; junction bases lacking a gene match: 4. Taken from cysteine to phenylalanine, the CDR3 has 14 residues. Just CDR3 DNA is preserved here, 42 bases in frame from base 1. Sequencing was done on a sample of PBMCs. This sequence was found in a woman in her thirties or forties in good health. Some clones in this sample may be carry-over from other donors' samples. The rearranged chain carries TRBV19 and TRBJ2-7, and 8 junction bases match TRBD2. The nucleotide sequence is TGTGCCAGTAGTATAGGACTAGCGAGCGACGAGCAGTACTTC. It codes for CASSIGLASDEQYF.